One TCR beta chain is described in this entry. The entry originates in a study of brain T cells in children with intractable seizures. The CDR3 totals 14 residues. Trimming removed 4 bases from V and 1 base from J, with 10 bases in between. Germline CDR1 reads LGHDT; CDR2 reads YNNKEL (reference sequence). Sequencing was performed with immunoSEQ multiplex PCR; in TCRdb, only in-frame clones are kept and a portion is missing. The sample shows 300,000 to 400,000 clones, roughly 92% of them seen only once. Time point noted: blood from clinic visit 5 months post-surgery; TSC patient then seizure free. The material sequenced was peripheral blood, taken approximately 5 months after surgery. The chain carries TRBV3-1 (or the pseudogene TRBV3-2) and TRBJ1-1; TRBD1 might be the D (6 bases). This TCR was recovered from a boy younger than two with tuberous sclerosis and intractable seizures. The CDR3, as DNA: TGTGCCAGCAGCCTACAGGGTTGGAACACTGAAGCTTTCTTT. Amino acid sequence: CASSLQGWNTEAFF.